This T cell receptor (beta chain) was sequenced for a study of regulatory T cells in long-lasting Graves disease. The overall study: Persistence in Graves' disease denoted antithyroid drug use beyond 5 years alongside positive TSH receptor antibodies. The study, taken as a whole, reports: The persistent group shared 2,500 to 3,000 public clonotypes, more than the approximately 890 shared by new patients.

Time point in this sample: persistent/refractory GD, antithyroid drugs over 5 years with positive TRAb. RNA extracted from PBMCs served as the sequencing template. As a group, patients came from one endocrinology department in Xi'an, China. This clonotype appeared many times. The antigen remains unidentified. Researchers made TCR beta libraries by using iRepertoire HTBI primers and running Arm-PCR on CDR3 regions. A single record per CDR3 protein comes from TCRdb applying MiXCR to the multiplex PCR reads. The table has roughly 500,000 distinct CDR3 sequences, 20% to 25% seen once. The starting material was peripheral blood mononuclear cells (PBMCs), obtained when the disease was refractory, from a patient treated with antithyroid drugs. The clonotype was recovered from a female donor with Graves disease.

The chain's CDR3 is CASSLTAPNQPQHF. The CDR3 DNA reads as TGTGCCAGCAGCCTCACAGCCCCCAATCAGCCCCAGCATTTT. V is TRBV7-2 and J is TRBJ1-5; D not resolved. CDR1 is SGHTA and CDR2 is FQGNSA in the germline V gene. There are 14 residues in the CDR3. The ends were cut back, 5 bases at V and 3 bases at J, with 11 bases in the middle.